The 2 T cell receptor beta chains below were found in one sample sequenced in a study of blood T cell repertoires in COVID-19. The repertoire was sequenced with immunoSEQ multiplex PCR; TCRdb's copy has only in-frame clones and lacks some. The sample carries roughly 240,000 clones, around 83% recorded once. The sequencing sample was made of peripheral blood. All receptors come from a man aged 18 to 29 with active or convalescent COVID-19.

This clone showed up just a few times. The chain is built from TRBV24-1 and TRBJ2-2; 8 bases match TRBD2. The CDR3 is made up of 13 amino acids. Per germline, CDR1 KGHDR and CDR2 SFDVKD. The J segment lost 4 bases and the V segment lost 7 bases, leaving 1 base of the junction unmatched. Here the CDR3 reads CATSGRATGELFF. CDR3 coding DNA: TGTGCCACCAGCGGGAGGGCCACCGGGGAGCTGTTTTTT.

The V call is TRBV10-3, the J call TRBJ1-1; the D gene is possibly TRBD1 (5 bases). Germline assignment: CDR1 ENHRY and CDR2 SYGVKD. This CDR3 has 15 residues. V lost 4 bases and J 1 base, leaving 13 bases between the germline ends. DNA of the CDR3: TGTGCCATCAGTGGGGACGGGGGAACGAACACTGAAGCTTTCTTT. As protein: CAISGDGGTNTEAFF.